This TCR beta chain emerged from a study of cytomegalovirus exposure and HLA in healthy donors. Study findings and constraints: About 87% or about 30% of the time was how often most TCR beta V segments were productive, according to an earlier analysis. Reportedly, HLA-A and HLA-B alleles of most subjects were accurately predicted from TCR beta.

This clone was counted once. The antigen is undetermined. PCR primers comprised 60 Vbeta and 13 Jbeta primers. Original methodology: A later analysis counted approximately 80 million unique TCR beta chains, about 10 million shared. Profiled with immunoSEQ multiplex PCR; TCRdb holds only in-frame clones, not every one. Clone size and V and J calls were adopted from that table, with D and trimming inferred from the DNA. The sample records approximately 55,000 clones, 65% to 85% being singletons. Trimming took 3 bases from V and 5 from J; bases not matched to a gene: 3. The CDR3 loop spans 15 amino acids. Germline V gives CDR1 SGHRS, CDR2 YFSETQ.

This sequence was found in a boy aged 5-17 years in good health and CMV-seropositive. The material sequenced was PBMCs. The V and J genes are TRBV5-1 and TRBJ2-1; 12 bases match TRBD2. The CDR3 region is CASSYTSGGNNEQFF. The DNA for the CDR3 is TGCGCCAGCAGCTATACTAGCGGGGGGAACAATGAGCAGTTCTTC.